One sample yielded the 23 T cell receptor beta chains listed below, sequenced in a study of PD-1 blockade in classical Hodgkin lymphoma. All patients experienced relapse after autologous stem cell transplantation, and brentuximab vedotin exposure was variable. The table came from immunoSEQ multiplex PCR; TCRdb's copy has only in-frame clones and leaves some out. The repertoire consists of about 13,000 clones, with about 87% occurring once and the leading ten covering 37%. Sample: peripheral blood mononuclear cells (PBMCs), taken at baseline. Receptor source: a human donor with classical Hodgkin lymphoma.

V and J are TRBV30 and TRBJ2-1; D is perhaps TRBD1 (6 bases). Per germline, CDR1 GTSNPN and CDR2 SVGIG (reference sequence). The CDR3 length is 11 residues. V was shortened by 6 bases and J by 7 bases, with 10 bases between the two germline ends. For the CDR3, the DNA is TGTGCCTGCGAGAGGGGGAATGAGCAGTTCTTC. Translation: CACERGNEQFF. Filled out from reference TRBV30 and TRBJ2-1, the complete variable domain reads SQTIHQWPATLVQPVGSPLSLECTVEGTSNPNLYWYRQAAGRGLQLLFYSVGIGQISSEVPQNLSASRPQDRQFILSSKKLLLSDSGFYLCACERGNEQFFGPGTRLTVL.

The chain recombines TRBV5-5 with TRBJ1-4; possibly TRBD1 for D (5 bases). Trimming removed 2 bases at V and 4 bases at J, with 9 bases between. CDR1 is SGHKS and CDR2 is YYEKEE in the germline V gene (reference sequence). The CDR3 spans 14 residues. CDR3 sequence: CASSLGTFNEKLFF. DNA for the CDR3: TGTGCCAGCAGCTTAGGGACGTTTAATGAAAAACTGTTTTTT. The whole variable domain, filled in from reference TRBV5-5 and TRBJ1-4, reads DAGVTQSPTHLIKTRGQQVTLRCSPISGHKSVSWYQQVLGQGPQFIFQYYEKEERGRGNFPDRFSARQFPNYSSELNVNALLLGDSALYLCASSLGTFNEKLFFGSGTQLSVL.

This clone occurred a few times. In nucleotides, the CDR3 is TGTGCCAGCAAGTTGGCTCGGACCGTTTATGAAGCTTTCTTT. Protein: CASKLARTVYEAFF. V gene TRBV7-2 combines with J gene TRBJ1-1; D uncertain. V was shortened by 7 bases and J by 7 bases, with 19 bases between the two germline ends. The CDR3 totals 14 residues. Germline-derived CDR1 and CDR2 are SGHTA and FQGNSA.

The chain recombines TRBV9 with TRBJ2-2; 7 bases agree with TRBD2. V dropped 4 bases and J dropped 8; count of bases not matched to a gene: 14. Germline V gives CDR1 SGDLS, CDR2 YYNGEE. This CDR3 has 16 amino acids. The CDR3 protein is CASSPTSAPRTGELFF. DNA of the CDR3: TGTGCCAGCAGCCCAACTAGCGCGCCGCGGACTGGGGAGCTGTTTTTT.

V usage is TRBV11-3 and J usage is TRBJ2-7; D is possibly TRBD1 or TRBD2 (6 bases each). Germline lookup yields CDR1 SGHNT and CDR2 YENEEA. Trimming left V 11 bases short and J 5 bases short, with 13 bases between. The CDR3 loop spans 11 amino acids. CDR3 bases: TGTGCCCTAGGGGGGTACCACGAGCAGTACTTC. Amino acid sequence: CALGGYHEQYF.

V usage is TRBV13 and J usage is TRBJ1-4; 7 nucleotides match TRBD1. The J segment lost 4 bases and the V segment lost 5 bases, leaving 7 bases of the junction unmatched. CDR3 length equals 15 residues. Germline CDR1 reads PRHDT; CDR2 reads FYEKMQ (reference sequence). The CDR3 DNA follows: TGTGCCAGCAGCCCCGCGACAGGGCTTAATGAAAAACTGTTTTTT. Its protein is CASSPATGLNEKLFF. Full variable domain (missing parts from reference TRBV13 and TRBJ1-4): AAGVIQSPRHLIKEKRETATLKCYPIPRHDTVYWYQQGPGQDPQFLISFYEKMQSDKGSIPDRFSAQQFSDYHSELNMSSLELGDSALYFCASSPATGLNEKLFFGSGTQLSVL.

CDR3 residues: CASRPGLARLSGANVLTF. CDR3 bases: TGTGCCAGCAGGCCCGGTCTCGCTCGACTCTCTGGGGCCAACGTCCTGACTTTC. The chain combines TRBV14 with TRBJ2-6; D unclear. V was cut by 6 bases and J by 0 bases, with 18 bases left in between. Germline CDR1 reads SGHDN; CDR2 reads FVKESK. The CDR3 spans 18 residues.

As for this clone: A junction end diverges from the germline sequence, so it may reflect a read error. This sequence joins TRBV7-7 and TRBJ1-2; D remains ambiguous. CDR1 and CDR2 (germline): SSHAT, FNYEAQ (reference sequence). The CDR3 is made up of 11 amino acids. CDR3 DNA: TGTGCCAGCTCACAAAACTGTGGCTACACCTTC. Residues: CASSQNCGYTF.

The chain is built from TRBV28 and TRBJ2-5; D call uncertain. CDR1 is MDHEN, CDR2 SYDVKM, per germline. The CDR3 consists of 17 residues. Trimming removed 1 base from V and 0 bases from J, with 15 bases in between. CDR3 in DNA: TGTGCCAGCAGTTTATTGACGGTACGGCAGGACCAAGAGACCCAGTACTTC. It specifies CASSLLTVRQDQETQYF. The full variable domain, in which reference TRBV28 and TRBJ2-5 provide the parts outside the CDR3, is DVKVTQSSRYLVKRTGEKVFLECVQDMDHENMFWYRQDPGLGLRLIYFSYDVKMKEKGDIPEGYSVSREKKERFSLILESASTNQTSMYLCASSLLTVRQDQETQYFGPGTRLLVL.

The chain employs TRBV10-3 and TRBJ2-7; D might be TRBD1 (6 bases). The length of the CDR3 is 11 residues. From germline, CDR1 is ENHRY and CDR2 SYGVKD. Deletions cut 7 bases from V and 7 bases from J, with 11 bases between. CDR3 DNA: TGTGCCATCAAAACCGACAGGGAGCAGTACTTC. Protein product: CAIKTDREQYF.

The gene calls are TRBV19 and TRBJ2-7; D gene uncertain. CDR1 is LNHDA and CDR2 is SQIVND in the germline V gene (reference sequence). CDR3 length: 13 amino acids. V lost 5 bases and J lost 3, with 11 bases in between. The CDR3 sequence is CASSGDFFYEQYF. In nucleotides, the CDR3 is TGTGCCAGTAGTGGAGACTTTTTCTACGAGCAGTACTTC.

The chain links TRBV19 to TRBJ2-1, with D possibly being TRBD1 (6 bases). V dropped 3 bases and J dropped 2 bases, with 11 bases sitting between them. The length of the CDR3 is 15 residues. From germline, CDR1 is LNHDA and CDR2 SQIVND (reference sequence). Here the CDR3 reads CASSMGQGPYNEQFF. DNA of the CDR3: TGTGCCAGTAGTATGGGCCAGGGGCCCTACAATGAGCAGTTCTTC.

The chain employs TRBV19 and TRBJ2-7; a weak D match, TRBD2 (8 bases). Germline assignment: CDR1 LNHDA and CDR2 SQIVND (reference sequence). This CDR3 spans 14 amino acids. V was shortened by 2 bases and J by 6 bases, with 14 bases between the two germline ends. The CDR3 loop reads CASSIRGLAGEQYF. As DNA, the CDR3 is TGTGCCAGTAGTATAAGGGGGCTAGCGGGCGAGCAGTACTTC.

This chain joins TRBV14 and TRBJ1-5, with 7 bases matching TRBD1. CDR1 and CDR2 (germline): SGHDN, FVKESK. This CDR3 comprises 16 residues. Losses at the gene ends were 3 bases for V and 1 base for J; bases not matched to a gene: 6. CDR3 coding DNA: TGTGCCAGCAGCCACAGAAAGGGACAGAGCAATCAGCCCCAGCATTTT. Amino acid sequence: CASSHRKGQSNQPQHF.

The chain couples TRBV4-1 to TRBJ2-1; TRBD2 matches at 11 bases. The germline gives CDR1 MGHRA, CDR2 YSYEKL. The ends lost 0 bases at V and 0 bases at J; junction bases unmatched: 13. The CDR3 consists of 21 residues. This CDR3 is CASSQDSFAASGGSSYNEQFF. Here the CDR3 DNA reads TGCGCCAGCAGCCAAGATTCGTTCGCGGCTAGCGGGGGGAGCTCCTACAATGAGCAGTTCTTC.

The chain employs TRBV10-3 and TRBJ1-2; 7 positions agree with TRBD1. J lost 0 bases, V lost 6 bases, and 7 bases had no gene match. CDR1 is ENHRY and CDR2 is SYGVKD in the germline V gene. The CDR3 is 15 amino acids. For the CDR3, the DNA is TGTGCCATCAGCTCCCGGGACAGAACTAACTATGGCTACACCTTC. Translated: CAISSRDRTNYGYTF.

In its sample, this clone is medium-sized. This sequence joins TRBV5-1 and TRBJ2-2, with 14 bases identical to TRBD2. Unmatched junction bases numbered 13, after V lost 6 bases and J lost 3 bases. The germline V gene encodes CDR1 SGHRS and CDR2 YFSETQ. This CDR3 is 19 amino acids long. The CDR3 region has the DNA TGCGCCAGCACGAGGGGCGCGGGACTAGCGGGAGATCACACCGGGGAGCTGTTTTTT. It specifies CASTRGAGLAGDHTGELFF.

V gene TRBV20-1 combines with J gene TRBJ1-2, with D uncertain. The germline gives CDR1 DFQATT, CDR2 SNEGSKA (reference sequence). Deletions cut 4 bases from V and 5 bases from J, with 8 bases between. There are 11 residues in the CDR3. The CDR3 reads CSAIRAYGYTF. CDR3 nucleotide sequence: TGCAGTGCTATCCGGGCATATGGCTACACCTTC.

This chain joins TRBV5-1 and TRBJ1-1; no firm D call. The CDR3 contains 13 residues. Germline CDR1 reads SGHRS; CDR2 reads YFSETQ. Deletions cut 1 base from V and 1 base from J, with 5 bases between. The CDR3: CASSLWGNTEAFF. The CDR3 region has the DNA TGCGCCAGCAGCTTGTGGGGGAACACTGAAGCTTTCTTT.

The rearrangement links TRBV7-8 to TRBJ2-1; possible D gene TRBD2, 6 bases. The CDR3 spans 16 residues. Germline V gene sequence: CDR1 SGHVS, CDR2 FQNEAQ. Trimming removed 0 bases from V and 6 bases from J, with 15 bases in between. The CDR3, as DNA: TGTGCCAGCAGCTTAGCCCCCCGCGGGGTACTCAATGAGCAGTTCTTC. Translation gives CASSLAPRGVLNEQFF.

This clone was seen once. The gene calls are TRBV7-3 and TRBJ2-1; 7 positions match TRBD2. Per the germline V gene, CDR1 is SGHTA and CDR2 is FQGTGA. The CDR3 has 13 residues. V was clipped by 2 bases and J by 9 bases; unmatched bases: 4. CDR3 residues: CASSLGGEGEQFF. CDR3 coding DNA: TGTGCCAGCAGCTTAGGAGGGGAGGGTGAGCAGTTCTTC.

This clone was recorded only once. The rearrangement uses TRBV6-6 and TRBJ2-3; no reliable D call. The CDR3 is 11 amino acids. Trimming took off 6 bases at V and 4 bases at J, with 5 bases between the two ends. CDR1 MNHNY and CDR2 SVGAGI come from the germline V gene (reference sequence). CDR3 sequence: CASSLADTQYF. CDR3 sequence (DNA): TGTGCCAGCAGCCTCGCAGATACGCAGTATTTT.

The chain carries TRBV5-6 and TRBJ2-7; 7 nucleotides line up with TRBD1. The CDR3 totals 14 residues. Germline-derived CDR1 and CDR2 are SGHDT and YYEEEE. V was clipped by 4 bases and J by 5 bases; unmatched bases: 9. The CDR3 coding sequence is TGTGCCAGCAGCCGAGTCGGACAGGAGGACGAGCAGTACTTC. Translating gives CASSRVGQEDEQYF.